Each of the 8 T cell receptor beta chains below was sequenced from the same sample in a study of shared clonotypes between healthy human individuals. Sequencing was performed with immunoSEQ multiplex PCR; in TCRdb, only in-frame clones are kept and a portion is missing. The repertoire holds over 2 million clones, with 85% to 95% as singletons. Sequences were obtained from naive CD4+ T cells sorted from blood. Subset: CD45RA+ positively selected. These receptors all stem from a man younger than 35 in good health.

V usage is TRBV5-1 and J usage is TRBJ1-5; D uncertain. V was shortened by 0 bases and J by 4 bases, with 11 bases between the two germline ends. This CDR3 has 15 residues. Germline lookup yields CDR1 SGHRS and CDR2 YFSETQ. CDR3 coding DNA: TGCGCCAGCAGCTTGGATGGGAGGGAGAATCAGCCCCAGCATTTT. This translates into CASSLDGRENQPQHF. Supplemented by reference TRBV5-1 and TRBJ1-5, the full variable domain reads KAGVTQTPRYLIKTRGQQVTLSCSPISGHRSVSWYQQTPGQGLQFLFEYFSETQRNKGNFPGRFSGRQFSNSRSEMNVSTLELGDSALYLCASSLDGRENQPQHFGDGTRLSIL.

This clone was counted only a few times. The chain combines TRBV7-2 with TRBJ2-7; D is perhaps TRBD1 or TRBD2 (5 bases each). Per germline, CDR1 SGHTA and CDR2 FQGNSA. V shed 2 bases and J shed 0 bases, with 8 bases lying between them. This CDR3 comprises 14 residues. The DNA for the CDR3 is TGTGCCAGCAGCTTAACCGGGGCCTCCTACGAGCAGTACTTC. It encodes CASSLTGASYEQYF. Variable domain in full (rest from reference TRBV7-2 and TRBJ2-7): GAGVSQSPSNKVTEKGKDVELRCDPISGHTALYWYRQSLGQGLEFLIYFQGNSAPDKSGLPSDRFSAERTGGSVSTLTIQRTQQEDSAVYLCASSLTGASYEQYFGPGTRLTVT.

CDR3 sequence (DNA): TGTGCCAGCAGCGAGGACAATTCAGAGACCCAGTACTTC. Amino acids: CASSEDNSETQYF. This sequence joins TRBV7-9 and TRBJ2-5; the D gene is possibly TRBD1 (5 bases). The CDR3 consists of 13 residues. Deletions cut 5 bases from V and 4 bases from J, with 11 bases between. Germline lookup yields CDR1 SEHNR and CDR2 FQNEAQ (reference sequence). Complete variable domain (other parts from reference TRBV7-9 and TRBJ2-5): DTGVSQNPRHKITKRGQNVTFRCDPISEHNRLYWYRQTLGQGPEFLTYFQNEAQLEKSRLLSDRFSAERPKGSFSTLEIQRTEQGDSAMYLCASSEDNSETQYFGPGTRLLVL.

A single count supports this clone. Other DNA variants within this sample encode the same CDR3. The chain employs TRBV10-3 and TRBJ1-1; no firm D call. Germline V gives CDR1 ENHRY, CDR2 SYGVKD. The V gene lost 3 bases and the J gene lost 7 bases, with 9 bases spanning the gap. The length of the CDR3 is 12 residues. CDR3 nucleotides: TGTGCCATCAGTGAATCTGTCGGTGAAGCTTTCTTT. It specifies CAISESVGEAFF.

The chain links TRBV2 to TRBJ1-6, with D unresolved. The CDR3 has 14 amino acids. The ends were cut back, 6 bases at V and 7 bases at J, with 13 bases in the middle. Germline CDR1 SNHLY, CDR2 FYNNEI. CDR3 sequence: CASRDGRSNSPLHF. The CDR3 region has the DNA TGTGCCAGCAGGGATGGACGGAGCAATTCACCCCTCCACTTT. Drawing the rest from reference TRBV2 and TRBJ1-6, the complete variable domain is EPEVTQTPSHQVTQMGQEVILRCVPISNHLYFYWYRQILGQKVEFLVSFYNNEISEKSEIFDDQFSVERPDGSNFTLKIRSTKLEDSAMYFCASRDGRSNSPLHFGNGTRLTVT.

V and J are TRBV11-2 and TRBJ2-7, with D possibly being TRBD2 (6 bases). Per germline, CDR1 SGHAT and CDR2 FQNNGV. With 6 bases removed from V and 0 bases from J, the gap between germline ends came to 15 bases. The CDR3 consists of 15 residues. The CDR3 coding sequence is TGTGCCAGCAGGGGGGAGGAGGTAAGCTCCTACGAGCAGTACTTC. Its translation: CASRGEEVSSYEQYF.

This chain joins TRBV6-5 and TRBJ1-1; D perhaps matches TRBD1 (6 bases). The CDR3 sequence is 14 residues long. Germline V lookup: CDR1 MNHEY, CDR2 SVGAGI. Between the trimmed V and J ends, which lost 5 bases and 7 bases, there was a span of 17 bases. The CDR3 nucleotides read TGTGCCAGCAGTAACCCAGGGGTAAGGAGTGAAGCTTTCTTT. This translates into CASSNPGVRSEAFF.

The chain has TRBV5-4 and TRBJ1-3, with TRBD1 as a possible D gene (6 bases). Trimming took off 4 bases at V and 2 bases at J, with 16 bases between the two ends. The CDR3 covers 16 residues. Germline values: CDR1 SGHNT, CDR2 YYREEE (reference sequence). CDR3 residues: CASSLETGKAGNTIYF. CDR3 bases: TGTGCCAGCAGCCTAGAAACAGGGAAAGCTGGAAACACCATATATTTT.